The 29 T cell receptor beta chains in this list originate from one sample, sequenced in a study of CD8 T cells in ankylosing spondylitis. Using its own MiXCR run on the 5' RACE reads, TCRdb lists one record per CDR3 protein. The table lists about 360,000 distinct CDR3 sequences, approximately 22% of them singletons. The specimen sequenced was blood, either unsorted or a sorted T cell fraction (not recorded which). The receptors here all came from a male donor with ankylosing spondylitis or in good health (not recorded which).

This clonotype was seen a handful of times. The chain has TRBV29-1 and TRBJ2-1, with 7 bases identical to TRBD2. This CDR3 has 13 amino acids. V lost 3 bases, J lost 8 bases, and 7 bases stayed unmatched. Germline V gives CDR1 SQVTM, CDR2 ANQGSEA. CDR3 coding DNA: TGCAGCGTTGACCCAGCGGGGAACCATGAGCAGTTCTTC. Encoded protein: CSVDPAGNHEQFF.

This clonotype was seen only a few times. The chain is built from TRBV12-3 or TRBV12-4 and TRBJ2-5; D is undetermined. V shed 8 bases and J shed 4 bases, with 11 bases lying between them. The CDR3 is 12 amino acids. CDR3 DNA sequence: TGTGCCAGCTGGGTGGAAGGAGAGACCCAGTACTTC. Amino acid sequence: CASWVEGETQYF.

This clonotype was counted only a few times. This sequence joins TRBV2 and TRBJ2-6; TRBD1 matches at 11 bases. Trimming removed 5 bases from V and 1 base from J; junction bases left unmatched: 16. The germline gives CDR1 SNHLY, CDR2 FYNNEI. CDR3 length: 21 amino acids. In DNA, the CDR3 is TGTGCCAGCAGTACTCCCCCGGGCCTGGGACAGGGGGGTTCTGGGGCCAACGTCCTGACTTTC. This sequence encodes CASSTPPGLGQGGSGANVLTF. Full variable domain (outside the CDR3, taken from reference TRBV2 and TRBJ2-6): EPEVTQTPSHQVTQMGQEVILRCVPISNHLYFYWYRQILGQKVEFLVSFYNNEISEKSEIFDDQFSVERPDGSNFTLKIRSTKLEDSAMYFCASSTPPGLGQGGSGANVLTFGAGSRLTVL.

V and J are TRBV12-3 or TRBV12-4 and TRBJ2-1, with 11 bases identical to TRBD2. J was trimmed by 7 bases and V by 11 bases; bases with no gene match: 25. The CDR3 length is 19 residues. The DNA for the CDR3 is TGTGCCTTCAGTTTAGCGGCCCTCTTCATAGCGGGGGGGAGTAATGAGCAGTTCTTC. Its protein is CAFSLAALFIAGGSNEQFF.

The V and J genes are TRBV12-3 or TRBV12-4 and TRBJ2-1; 10 nucleotides line up with TRBD2. CDR3 size: 15 residues. V lost 7 bases and J lost 5; bases outside the gene matches: 8. CDR3 nucleotide sequence: TGTGCCAGCACCACGGGAGCGGGGGGGCACAATGAGCAGTTCTTC. Its translation is CASTTGAGGHNEQFF.

The gene calls are TRBV2 and TRBJ2-3; the match to TRBD1 covers 9 bases. The CDR3 has 15 amino acids. Looked up from germline, CDR1 is SNHLY and CDR2 is FYNNEI. The junction had 6 bases not matched to a gene; V was cut back by 8 bases and J by 0 bases. Written as DNA, the CDR3 is TGTGCCAGCTCAAAGGGACAGGGAAGCACAGATACGCAGTATTTT. This encodes CASSKGQGSTDTQYF.

This clonotype was found a few times. V is TRBV27 and J is TRBJ2-5, with D maybe TRBD1 (6 bases). Germline V gene data show CDR1 as MNHEY and CDR2 as SMNVEV (reference sequence). With 2 bases removed from V and 5 bases from J, the gap between germline ends came to 15 bases. CDR3 length: 15 amino acids. This CDR3 is CASSLTGLKQETQYF. As DNA, the CDR3 is TGTGCCAGCAGTTTAACAGGGCTGAAGCAGGAGACCCAGTACTTC.

The V and J genes are TRBV12-3 or TRBV12-4 and TRBJ2-1, with 7 bases fitting TRBD2. The V segment lost 6 bases and the J segment 4 bases; nucleotides outside the gene matches: 12. The CDR3 length is 16 residues. For the CDR3, the DNA is TGTGCCAGCAGCCAACCGGGGGGACTACCATACAATGAGCAGTTCTTC. Translated: CASSQPGGLPYNEQFF.

The V gene is TRBV20-1, the J gene TRBJ2-7; D is possibly TRBD2 (6 bases). CDR1 and CDR2 from the germline V gene are DFQATT and SNEGSKA (reference sequence). The CDR3 spans 16 residues. Trimming left V 1 base short and J 1 base short, with 17 bases between. The CDR3 coding sequence is TGCAGTGCTAGAGTGGAGGGTGGGGAGTGGTCCTACGAGCAGTACTTC. Amino acids: CSARVEGGEWSYEQYF.

This clonotype was seen more than once but under ten times. V and J are TRBV11-2 and TRBJ1-4, with D unresolved. V was cut by 1 base and J by 8 bases, with 17 bases left in between. The CDR3 totals 16 residues. Germline assignment: CDR1 SGHAT and CDR2 FQNNGV. DNA for the CDR3: TGTGCCAGCAGCTTAGGGGATCGTGGGTCCGCCGAAAAACTGTTTTTT. Translated: CASSLGDRGSAEKLFF. Using reference TRBV11-2 and TRBJ1-4 for the parts outside the CDR3, the full variable domain is EAGVAQSPRYKIIEKRQSVAFWCNPISGHATLYWYQQILGQGPKLLIQFQNNGVVDDSQLPKDRFSAERLKGVDSTLKIQPAKLEDSAVYLCASSLGDRGSAEKLFFGSGTQLSVL.

This clonotype was counted ten times or more. The J gene is TRBJ1-1, the V gene TRBV12-3 or TRBV12-4; D not certain. Trimming cost V 4 bases and J 4 bases, with 4 bases left between them. The CDR3 is made up of 11 amino acids. CDR3 sequence reads: CASSSGTEAFF. CDR3 coding DNA: TGTGCCAGCAGTTCCGGCACTGAAGCTTTCTTT.

The chain recombines TRBV4-1 with TRBJ2-7; TRBD1 matches 9 bases. The CDR3 consists of 17 residues. Germline assignment: CDR1 MGHRA and CDR2 YSYEKL. After removal of 3 bases from V and 2 bases from J, the junction contained 11 bases not matched to a gene. CDR3 in amino acids: CASSQGPGQGRTYEQYF. The CDR3 coding sequence is TGCGCCAGCAGCCAGGGGCCTGGACAGGGGCGAACCTACGAGCAGTACTTC.

The chain has TRBV30 and TRBJ2-5; D is possibly TRBD1 (5 bases). V was pared by 4 bases and J by 1 base, with 13 bases between. Per germline, CDR1 GTSNPN and CDR2 SVGIG (reference sequence). The CDR3 loop spans 14 amino acids. Written as DNA, the CDR3 is TGTGCCTGGAAGCGACAGAACACCCAAGAGACCCAGTACTTC. Amino acid sequence: CAWKRQNTQETQYF.

CDR3: CASSQGAREQFF. The CDR3 DNA follows: TGTGCCAGCAGTCAGGGGGCAAGGGAGCAGTTCTTC. This chain uses TRBV28 with TRBJ2-1; TRBD1 matches 8 bases. V lost 5 bases and J lost 10; bases outside the gene matches: 4. The CDR3 is 12 residues long. Germline V gene sequence: CDR1 MDHEN, CDR2 SYDVKM.

This clonotype was seen a few times. This chain joins TRBV12-3 or TRBV12-4 and TRBJ2-3; 12 bases align to TRBD1. The junction had 3 bases not matched to a gene; V was cut back by 2 bases and J by 3 bases. The CDR3 has 16 amino acids. The CDR3 region has the DNA TGTGCCAGCAGTTTAAAGGGACAGGGGGCGACAGATACGCAGTATTTT. Its translation: CASSLKGQGATDTQYF.

The chain recombines TRBV6-1 with TRBJ1-1; D uncertain. The germline V gene has CDR1 MNHNS and CDR2 SASEGT. The CDR3 length is 15 residues. V shed 6 bases and J shed 1 base, with 15 bases lying between them. CDR3 DNA: TGTGCCAGCAGCCGAAGCCCGGTTAAGAACACTGAAGCTTTCTTT. This gives the protein CASSRSPVKNTEAFF.

The chain employs TRBV19 and TRBJ2-1; TRBD1 agrees at 7 bases. This CDR3 has 14 residues. The germline gives CDR1 LNHDA, CDR2 SQIVND (reference sequence). The ends lost 7 bases at V and 2 bases at J; junction bases unmatched: 5. CDR3 loop: CASNSGGTYNEQFF. CDR3 coding DNA: TGTGCCAGTAACTCAGGGGGTACCTACAATGAGCAGTTCTTC.

In this sample, this clonotype turned up many times. The rearrangement links TRBV12-3 or TRBV12-4 to TRBJ2-3; 7 positions agree with TRBD1. V dropped 1 base and J dropped 3; count of bases not matched to a gene: 4. This CDR3 is built from 15 residues. In DNA, the CDR3 is TGTGCCAGCAGTTTAGAGACAGGGAGAACAGATACGCAGTATTTT. Its translation is CASSLETGRTDTQYF.

The CDR3 DNA is TGTGCCAGCAGCTTAACCGGGACTAGCTATGCAGATACGCAGTATTTT. This sequence encodes CASSLTGTSYADTQYF. The chain uses TRBV7-9 and TRBJ2-3; 9 nucleotides match TRBD2. This CDR3 is built from 16 residues. J was trimmed by 4 bases and V by 2 bases; bases with no gene match: 7. The germline gives CDR1 SEHNR, CDR2 FQNEAQ (reference sequence).

The CDR3 reads CASSMTSGGLSPYNEQFF. DNA for the CDR3: TGTGCCAGTAGTATGACAAGCGGGGGCCTCTCACCCTACAATGAGCAGTTCTTC. This chain joins TRBV19 and TRBJ2-1; 8 bases agree with TRBD2. The germline V gene has CDR1 LNHDA and CDR2 SQIVND (reference sequence). With V trimmed by 3 bases and J by 2 bases, 12 bases remained unmatched. The CDR3 consists of 18 residues. Complete variable domain (other parts from reference TRBV19 and TRBJ2-1): DGGITQSPKYLFRKEGQNVTLSCEQNLNHDAMYWYRQDPGQGLRLIYYSQIVNDFQKGDIAEGYSVSREKKESFPLTVTSAQKNPTAFYLCASSMTSGGLSPYNEQFFGPGTRLTVL.

The table lists this clonotype with a few counts. This rearrangement joins TRBV4-2 to TRBJ2-1; no firm D call. Germline CDR1 reads LGHNA; CDR2 reads YNFKEQ. The CDR3 consists of 16 residues. V was pared by 0 bases and J by 1 base, with 10 bases between. The CDR3 DNA follows: TGTGCCAGCAGCCAAGAATTGCGGACGTCCTACAATGAGCAGTTCTTC. Translating gives CASSQELRTSYNEQFF.

This clonotype was seen ten or more times. The chain combines TRBV11-2 with TRBJ2-2; D call uncertain. This CDR3 is built from 13 residues. Germline loops: CDR1 SGHAT, CDR2 FQNNGV. V was trimmed by 5 bases and J by 1 base, leaving 5 bases between them. CDR3 amino acids: CASSPLNTGELFF. In DNA, the CDR3 is TGTGCCAGCAGCCCCCTGAACACCGGGGAGCTGTTTTTT.

This clonotype was detected only a few times. The chain carries TRBV4-1 and TRBJ2-7; D might be TRBD2 (7 bases). In germline, CDR1 is MGHRA, CDR2 YSYEKL. Deletions cut 4 bases from V and 3 bases from J, with 19 bases between. This CDR3 region has 16 residues. The CDR3: CASSPQLRGGDYEQYF. The CDR3 DNA follows: TGCGCCAGCAGCCCCCAACTAAGGGGGGGAGACTACGAGCAGTACTTC.

The chain is built from TRBV20-1 and TRBJ2-7; D is ambiguous. The germline CDR1 and CDR2 sequences are DFQATT and SNEGSKA (reference sequence). The CDR3 totals 13 residues. Here the CDR3 DNA reads TGCAGCCTCAGGCCCCCAAGCTCCTACGAGCAGTACTTC. As protein: CSLRPPSSYEQYF.

The rearrangement joins TRBV9 to TRBJ2-1; TRBD2 aligns across 7 bases. The CDR3 extends over 16 amino acids. V was clipped by 4 bases and J by 5 bases; unmatched bases: 12. Germline CDR1 is SGDLS and CDR2 is YYNGEE. The CDR3 is CASSPRVMSGNNEQFF. CDR3 sequence (DNA): TGTGCCAGCAGCCCCCGCGTGATGAGCGGGAACAATGAGCAGTTCTTC.

The chain carries TRBV2 and TRBJ2-5, with 12 nucleotides matching TRBD2. The CDR3 sequence is 13 residues long. In germline, CDR1 is SNHLY, CDR2 FYNNEI. With V trimmed by 10 bases and J by 5 bases, 5 bases remained unmatched. CDR3 region: CATEGLAGETQYF. CDR3 DNA sequence: TGTGCCACCGAAGGACTAGCGGGGGAGACCCAGTACTTC.

This chain joins TRBV7-9 and TRBJ2-2; 7 bases are shared with TRBD2. From germline, CDR1 is SEHNR and CDR2 FQNEAQ (reference sequence). The CDR3 has 14 residues. V was pared by 7 bases and J by 4 bases, with 6 bases of the junction left unmatched. The CDR3 region has the DNA TGTGCCAGCACCTCCTCGGGGGGCACCGGGGAGCTGTTTTTT. It is translated as CASTSSGGTGELFF.

V usage is TRBV2 and J usage is TRBJ2-7; 8 bases agree with TRBD2. Germline CDR1 is SNHLY and CDR2 is FYNNEI. V was clipped by 8 bases and J by 0 bases; unmatched bases: 3. The length of the CDR3 is 13 residues. CDR3 loop: CASSGGDSYEQYF. CDR3 coding DNA: TGTGCCAGCTCCGGGGGGGACTCCTACGAGCAGTACTTC.

This clonotype was detected a few times. V and J are TRBV6-1 and TRBJ1-4, with 10 nucleotides matching TRBD1. J gave up 7 bases and V 6 bases, and 5 bases lay outside the gene matches. The germline CDR1 and CDR2 sequences are MNHNS and SASEGT. The CDR3 contains 14 residues. The CDR3 sequence: CASSSDRGIEKLFF. Written as DNA, the CDR3 is TGTGCCAGCAGCTCGGACAGGGGGATTGAAAAACTGTTTTTT.